This T cell receptor beta chain is from a study of T cells in narcolepsy listed by TCRdb under 2018. Regarding the complete study: Healthy control donors were enrolled in the study alongside patients who had narcolepsy type 1 or type 2 (NT1, NT2). The study sought autoreactive T cells targeting hypocretin neuron self-antigens (hypocretin, TRIB2) in narcolepsy patients, using TCR Vbeta sequencing to track clonotypes in blood and CSF. Beyond this particular receptor, the publication reports: Patients and controls had similar numbers of sequenced blood memory CD4+ clonotypes, with averages of about 39,494 in patients and some 36,000 in controls. Certain blood memory CD4+ repertoires from patients and controls had no sequences that matched autoreactive T cell clones. Plots comparing CSF and blood CD4+ T cell clonotypes from the same patient highlighted HCRT-specific and TRIB2-specific autoreactive clonotypes. Autoreactive clonotypes were reported to be detected serially in the blood of the same patients and of different patients, but not in the blood of healthy controls.

Trimming removed 2 bases from V and 2 bases from J, leaving 6 bases between the germline ends. From the cysteine through the phenylalanine, the CDR3 covers 13 amino acids. Only CDR3 DNA is held: 39 bases, read in frame from base 1. CDR1 and CDR2, looked up from the germline V gene, are SGHTA and FQGTGA. For TCR Vbeta sequencing, memory CD4+ T cells were sorted ex vivo from the peripheral blood of narcolepsy patients and healthy controls. As concerns this clone: Its antigen has not been determined. One base away there is no much larger clone; base qualities are not given.

The library was made by the immunoSEQ multiplex PCR assay. The table comes from immuneACCESS by way of TCRdb, which keeps in-frame sequences with V and J called. Part of the clones is missing from these tables; in studies checked, under half for an unresolved V gene and the rest for unknown reasons. This sample has 25,000 to 35,000 clones in its table, and around 86% of those were observed once. Around 0.9% of the sample is in the top ten clones. The sequence came from a human donor with narcolepsy. The V and J genes are TRBV7-3 and TRBJ1-1; the D gene cannot be resolved reliably. The specimen sequenced was CD45RA- memory CD4+ T cells from PBMCs. The meaning of the sample's cell subset or site label: memory T cells sorted ex vivo from peripheral blood. The DNA sequence follows: TGTGCCAGCAGCTTAGAGGGTAACACTGAAGCTTTCTTT. Its amino acids are CASSLEGNTEAFF.